The 14 T cell receptor beta chains in this list originate from one sample, sequenced in a study of blood T cell repertoires in COVID-19. Assay: immunoSEQ multiplex PCR; the TCRdb copy retains only in-frame clones and omits some. The sample lists about 120,000 clones; about 88% were seen once. The sample was peripheral blood. All receptors come from a woman of 80 years or more with acute or convalescent COVID-19.

The rearrangement joins TRBV5-4 to TRBJ2-7, with 10 bases fitting TRBD1. J was trimmed by 6 bases and V by 4 bases; bases with no gene match: 7. The CDR3 contains 14 residues. CDR1 SGHNT and CDR2 YYREEE come from the germline V gene (reference sequence). The CDR3 DNA follows: TGTGCCAGCAGCCACGACAGGGGGCGTGGCGAGCAGTACTTC. Its protein product is CASSHDRGRGEQYF.

A single count supports this clone. This chain joins TRBV9 and TRBJ2-5, with a weak D call TRBD1 (6 bases). This CDR3 is built from 13 residues. Germline CDR1 reads SGDLS; CDR2 reads YYNGEE. V shed 3 bases and J shed 5 bases, with 11 bases lying between them. The CDR3 sequence is CASSDRAGETQYF. CDR3 nucleotides: TGTGCCAGCAGCGACAGGGCAGGGGAGACCCAGTACTTC.

The V gene is TRBV6-5, the J gene TRBJ2-7; 7 bases map to TRBD1. Germline values: CDR1 MNHEY, CDR2 SVGAGI. V lost 7 bases to trimming and J lost 2 bases; unmatched junction nucleotides: 11. The CDR3 sequence is 15 residues long. This CDR3 is CASIRYGTVTYEQYF. The CDR3 bases are TGTGCCAGCATAAGGTACGGGACAGTGACCTACGAGCAGTACTTC.

The chain carries TRBV9 and TRBJ1-1; 7 bases align to TRBD1. Germline V gives CDR1 SGDLS, CDR2 YYNGEE. The CDR3 spans 14 residues. V shed 2 bases, J shed 1 base, and the junction held 2 bases outside the gene matches. CDR3 amino acids: CASSVSGGNTEAFF. The CDR3, as DNA: TGTGCCAGCAGCGTTTCAGGGGGGAACACTGAAGCTTTCTTT.

This sequence joins TRBV6-2 or TRBV6-3 and TRBJ2-7, with D possibly being TRBD2 (6 bases). Germline CDR1 is MNHEY and CDR2 is SVGEGT. The CDR3 sequence is 13 residues long. Trimming took 3 bases from V and 5 from J, leaving 11 bases between them. The CDR3 nucleotides are TGTGCCAGCAGTTATCGAGCGGGTCACGAGCAGTACTTC. It yields the protein CASSYRAGHEQYF.

The chain links TRBV2 to TRBJ1-2; maybe TRBD1 (5 bases). Trimming pared 3 bases from V and 4 bases from J, leaving 9 bases between. The germline CDR1 and CDR2 sequences are SNHLY and FYNNEI. The CDR3 sequence is 13 residues long. This chain's CDR3 is CASSEQGGYGYTF. The CDR3 DNA follows: TGTGCCAGCAGTGAGCAGGGCGGCTATGGCTACACCTTC.

The chain joins TRBV7-8 to TRBJ2-7; TRBD1 might be the D (5 bases). Germline V gene data show CDR1 as SGHVS and CDR2 as FQNEAQ. The V end lost 4 bases, the J end lost 10 bases, and 14 bases lay between the germline ends. The CDR3 contains 12 residues. The CDR3 region has the DNA TGTGCCAGCAGCTCGGCTACAGGACCCCAGTACTTC. Protein product: CASSSATGPQYF.

This chain connects TRBV7-9 to TRBJ1-3; D is undetermined. CDR3 length: 16 residues. CDR1 SEHNR and CDR2 FQNEAQ come from the germline V gene (reference sequence). Trimming took 4 bases from V and 0 from J, leaving 13 bases between them. The CDR3 DNA reads TGTGCCAGCAGCTCGAGAGGTCCGGGCTCTGGAAACACCATATATTTT. It encodes CASSSRGPGSGNTIYF.

This clone was seen just once. The V and J genes are TRBV7-2 and TRBJ2-3; the match to TRBD2 covers 12 bases. Per the germline V gene, CDR1 is SGHTA and CDR2 is FQGNSA. V gave up 0 bases and J gave up 0 bases; unmatched junction bases: 4. CDR3 length: 18 amino acids. CDR3 coding DNA: TGTGCCAGCAGCTTAGCGTCCCTAGCGGGGGGGAGCACAGATACGCAGTATTTT. Translated, it gives CASSLASLAGGSTDTQYF.

The rearrangement links TRBV9 to TRBJ2-6, with 8 nucleotides matching TRBD2. Germline V lookup: CDR1 SGDLS, CDR2 YYNGEE. The CDR3 length is 19 residues. Unmatched junction bases numbered 10, after V lost 0 bases and J lost 2 bases. CDR3: CASSVEAGGLNTGANVLTF. The CDR3 DNA follows: TGTGCCAGCAGCGTAGAGGCGGGGGGTCTGAATACTGGGGCCAACGTCCTGACTTTC.

Comment on this clone: At the DNA level, this CDR3 is encoded by other sequences in the same sample as well. The V and J genes are TRBV5-1 and TRBJ1-5; a possible D gene is TRBD1 (5 bases). The germline V gene encodes CDR1 SGHRS and CDR2 YFSETQ. Deletions cut 4 bases from V and 2 bases from J, with 10 bases between. This CDR3 is built from 14 residues. CDR3 nucleotides: TGCGCCAGCAGCCTCGGAGGGGGCAATCAGCCCCAGCATTTT. Translation gives CASSLGGGNQPQHF.

The rearrangement joins TRBV29-1 to TRBJ1-2, with 9 positions matching TRBD1. In germline, CDR1 is SQVTM, CDR2 ANQGSEA. The CDR3 is 12 amino acids. Trimming at V came to 7 bases and at J to 4 bases, leaving 4 bases not matched to a gene. The CDR3 loop reads CSADRGSYGYTF. CDR3 nucleotide sequence: TGCAGCGCAGACAGGGGGTCCTATGGCTACACCTTC.

The rearrangement joins TRBV7-2 to TRBJ2-5; D not certain. V was shortened by 5 bases and J by 7 bases, with 14 bases between the two germline ends. Germline CDR1 and CDR2: SGHTA and FQGNSA. The CDR3 has 13 residues. As DNA, the CDR3 is TGTGCCAGCAGCCCCGGCCCAACGGGGACCCAGTACTTC. Protein sequence: CASSPGPTGTQYF.

This clone was counted once. V and J are TRBV28 and TRBJ1-5; TRBD1 aligns across 7 bases. CDR3 length: 14 amino acids. Germline loops: CDR1 MDHEN, CDR2 SYDVKM. With V trimmed by 7 bases and J by 2 bases, 5 bases remained unmatched. Here the CDR3 DNA reads TGTGCCAGCAAGACAGGGCAACGCAATCAGCCCCAGCATTTT. Protein sequence: CASKTGQRNQPQHF. The entire variable domain, with the rest obtained from reference TRBV28 and TRBJ1-5, is as follows: DVKVTQSSRYLVKRTGEKVFLECVQDMDHENMFWYRQDPGLGLRLIYFSYDVKMKEKGDIPEGYSVSREKKERFSLILESASTNQTSMYLCASKTGQRNQPQHFGDGTRLSIL.